These 4 T cell receptor beta chains were all obtained from the same sample, sequenced in a study of cytomegalovirus exposure and HLA in healthy donors. Repertoires were generated with immunoSEQ multiplex PCR, while TCRdb's copy carries only in-frame clones and drops some. Of more than 120,000 clones in the sample, more than 85% were seen once. The sample taken for sequencing was PBMCs. The receptors shown here come from a young man in good health and CMV-seropositive.

J is TRBJ1-2 and V is TRBV2, with 7 bases that match TRBD1. The CDR3 is 15 amino acids. With V trimmed by 7 bases and J by 1 base, 9 bases remained unmatched. Germline V lookup: CDR1 SNHLY, CDR2 FYNNEI. In DNA, the CDR3 is TGTGCCAGCAAGACCGGGACAGCCTTTAACTATGGCTACACCTTC. Amino acid sequence: CASKTGTAFNYGYTF. Combining the CDR3 with reference TRBV2 and TRBJ1-2 gives the whole variable domain EPEVTQTPSHQVTQMGQEVILRCVPISNHLYFYWYRQILGQKVEFLVSFYNNEISEKSEIFDDQFSVERPDGSNFTLKIRSTKLEDSAMYFCASKTGTAFNYGYTFGSGTRLTVV.

The CDR3 DNA follows: TGTGCCGGGTTCTCTTCGGGCACTGAAGCTTTCTTT. Translated, it gives CAGFSSGTEAFF. The chain links TRBV28 to TRBJ1-1, with D hard to call. The length of the CDR3 is 12 residues. V lost 11 bases and J lost 4, with 14 bases in between. Germline V lookup: CDR1 MDHEN, CDR2 SYDVKM.

This chain joins TRBV6-1 and TRBJ2-5; TRBD2 agrees at 8 bases. Losses at the gene ends were 3 bases for V and 2 bases for J; bases not matched to a gene: 11. CDR1 MNHNS and CDR2 SASEGT come from the germline V gene. This CDR3 region has 17 residues. The CDR3 sequence: CASSESPGGRQQETQYF. The CDR3 DNA sequence: TGTGCCAGCAGTGAGTCGCCAGGCGGGAGGCAGCAAGAGACCCAGTACTTC.

This sequence joins TRBV18 and TRBJ2-3; D is possibly TRBD2 (6 bases). V lost 1 base to trimming and J lost 5 bases, with 13 bases between them. The CDR3 totals 15 residues. CDR1 and CDR2 (germline): KGHSH, LQKENI. CDR3 sequence: CASSPREAGGDTQYF. CDR3 in DNA: TGTGCCAGCTCACCACGGGAAGCGGGCGGAGATACGCAGTATTTT.